This TCR beta chain came from a study of T cell responses to AZD1222 COVID-19 vaccine (dated by TCRdb to the early 2020s). General notes on the study: Because spike-specific TCR depth and breadth did not differ between the two schedules, AZD1222 recipients who got a second dose at roughly 4 weeks were pooled with those who got a second dose at roughly 12 weeks. A total of around 240 trial participants underwent TCR sequencing, of whom roughly 210 had received two doses of AZD1222 and around 26 had received two doses of the MenACWY control vaccine. Enrollment into the trials was organized by age into subgroups of 18-55, 56-69 and 70-plus years, and those subgroups contained roughly 140, 27 and 60 TCR-sequenced participants, respectively.

The CDR3 regions of human TCRbeta chains were subjected to immunosequencing. Regarding the original processing steps: TCRs in the repertoires were matched against a reference library of SARS-CoV-2-specific TCRs that had been generated with the MIRA antigen-specificity platform. Breadth was defined as the fraction of unique TCRs that were SARS-CoV-2-associated. Depth was defined as the fraction of total T cells that were SARS-CoV-2-associated. Each spike-specific TCR was assigned to its reactive spike region and to a CD4 or CD8 class using the MIRA data. Log10-transformed breadth and depth values were compared by one-way ANOVA with Sidak's multiple comparisons tests. The table comes from immuneACCESS by way of TCRdb, which keeps in-frame sequences with V and J called. Part of the clones is missing from these tables; in studies checked, under half for an unresolved V gene and the rest for unknown reasons. V, J and clone size are those of that table, while D and trimming were read from the DNA. The sample table records over 100,000 clones; approximately 88% of these occur just once. About 8.7% of the sample goes to the ten largest clones.

CDR1 and CDR2 are drawn from the germline V gene: SGHDT, YYEEEE. V loses 2 bases of germline sequence and J loses 2 bases, and the interval between the two ends is 5 bases. CDR3 length: 13 amino acids, cysteine to phenylalanine. Only CDR3 DNA remains: 39 bases, in frame from the first base. Comment on this clone: Its antigen remains unidentified. The record has no base qualities; no much larger clone is one base away.

Read against the paper, the sample's time point label means: baseline before first vaccination. Vaccinee samples were obtained from the UK trials COV001 and COV002, which included a single-blind randomized controlled phase 2/3 trial of AZD1222 (ChAdOx1 nCoV-19) in healthy adults. Trial participant PBMC samples were collected at day 0 and day 28 after the second dose for TCRbeta chain sequencing. Findings and caveats that apply to the study as a whole: The 56-69-year group was small, and its depth increase did not reach significance, likely because of low power. Vaccine-associated CD4 TCRs spanned the whole spike protein, with dominant responses in regions 160-218 and 743-854. No day 14 peak-response samples were available, so repertoires were characterized only after the peak T cell response. Epitopes outside the regions mutated in the B.1.351 and B.1.1.7 variants were reportedly recognized by nearly half of the unique spike-specific TCRs. Only 5 to 7 AZD1222 recipients were SARS-CoV-2 seropositive at baseline, limiting conclusions about previously exposed vaccinees. Participants were mostly white British and included more females than males, and it was suggested by the authors that clonal diversity may have been underestimated. A significant rise in spike-specific TCR breadth and depth was observed after two AZD1222 doses relative to day 0 and relative to MenACWY recipients.

The sequence came from an adult in good health. In this chain, TRBV5-6 is recombined with TRBJ1-5, with no D gene named confidently. The material was peripheral blood, obtained on day 0 of AZD1222 vaccination. DNA sequence: TGTGCCAGCAGCTTACAAGGCAATCAGCCCCAGCATTTT. Its coded protein is CASSLQGNQPQHF.